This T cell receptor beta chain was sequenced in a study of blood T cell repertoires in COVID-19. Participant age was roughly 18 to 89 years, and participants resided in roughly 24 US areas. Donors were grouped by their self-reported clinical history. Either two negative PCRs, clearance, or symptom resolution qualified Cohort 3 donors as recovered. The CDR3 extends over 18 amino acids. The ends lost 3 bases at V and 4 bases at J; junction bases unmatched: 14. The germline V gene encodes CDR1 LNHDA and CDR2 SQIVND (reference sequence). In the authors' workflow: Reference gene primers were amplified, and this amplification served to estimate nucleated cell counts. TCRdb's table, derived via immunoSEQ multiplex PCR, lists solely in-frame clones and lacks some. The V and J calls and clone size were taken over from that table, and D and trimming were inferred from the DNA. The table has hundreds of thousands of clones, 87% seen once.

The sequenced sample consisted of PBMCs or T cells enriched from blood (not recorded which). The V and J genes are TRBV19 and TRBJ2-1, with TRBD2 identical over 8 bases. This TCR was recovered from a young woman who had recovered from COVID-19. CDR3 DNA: TGTGCCAGTAGTATGAGTTCGGGGGGGACTCGTCGGTACAATGAGCAGTTCTTC. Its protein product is CASSMSSGGTRRYNEQFF.